Presented here are 26 T cell receptor beta chains from one specimen sequenced in a study of OX40 agonist ivuxolimab in advanced cancers. Produced via immunoSEQ multiplex PCR; TCRdb's table is partial and in-frame only. The sample has 55,000 to 65,000 clones; roughly nine tenths are singletons. The sequencing used CD4+ or CD8+ T cells sorted from blood, collected in a trial of the OX40 agonist ivuxolimab. The source of these receptors is an adult with an advanced solid tumor such as melanoma, head and neck, liver or kidney cancer.

The rearrangement uses TRBV10-3 and TRBJ1-1, with D unresolved. The V end was cut by 7 bases, the J end by 5 bases, with 17 bases between. CDR1 and CDR2 from the germline V gene are ENHRY and SYGVKD. This CDR3 has 14 residues. Here the CDR3 reads CAITPGQEATEAFF. The CDR3 DNA is TGTGCCATCACCCCTGGGCAGGAGGCAACTGAAGCTTTCTTT.

The chain employs TRBV19 and TRBJ2-7; 7 bases are shared with TRBD2. Per germline, CDR1 LNHDA and CDR2 SQIVND (reference sequence). This CDR3 has 13 amino acids. V dropped 6 bases and J dropped 7; count of bases not matched to a gene: 9. The CDR3 DNA reads TGTGCCAGTAGGCGGATAGCGGGTGGGGAGCAGTACTTC. It yields the protein CASRRIAGGEQYF. The complete variable domain, with remaining parts taken from reference TRBV19 and TRBJ2-7, reads DGGITQSPKYLFRKEGQNVTLSCEQNLNHDAMYWYRQDPGQGLRLIYYSQIVNDFQKGDIAEGYSVSREKKESFPLTVTSAQKNPTAFYLCASRRIAGGEQYFGPGTRLTVT.

The chain joins TRBV28 to TRBJ1-2; D gene unclear. The CDR3 runs to 14 residues. Germline V gene lookup returns CDR1 MDHEN and CDR2 SYDVKM. Trimming removed 5 bases at V and 7 bases at J, with 17 bases between. The CDR3 DNA is TGTGCCAGCAGTGCCCAACCCTCGGTTGGTGGCTACACCTTC. Translated: CASSAQPSVGGYTF.

The chain couples TRBV4-3 to TRBJ1-1, with D unclear. The CDR3 sequence is 14 residues long. Between the trimmed V and J ends, which lost 4 bases and 6 bases, there was a span of 15 bases. Germline loops: CDR1 LGHNA, CDR2 YSLEER. The CDR3 region has the DNA TGCGCCAGCAGCCTGACCTCGGGTGGCGCTGAAGCTTTCTTT. It yields the protein CASSLTSGGAEAFF.

The chain employs TRBV6-5 and TRBJ2-2, with unresolved D. The CDR3 length is 14 residues. V was trimmed by 6 bases and J by 4 bases, leaving 12 bases between them. The germline V gene has CDR1 MNHEY and CDR2 SVGAGI. CDR3 amino acids: CASRLEGLTGELFF. For the CDR3, the DNA is TGTGCCAGCAGGTTAGAAGGGCTCACCGGGGAGCTGTTTTTT.

This chain uses TRBV4-3 with TRBJ2-1, with 16 bases aligning to TRBD2. Per germline, CDR1 LGHNA and CDR2 YSLEER. The V gene end was trimmed by 2 bases and the J gene end by 10 bases; junction bases not matched to a gene: 5. This CDR3 is 16 amino acids long. The CDR3 DNA sequence: TGCGCCAGCAGCCAATTACCGGGACTAGCGGGAGGGGAGCAGTTCTTC. This translates into CASSQLPGLAGGEQFF.

This clone was seen once. At one boundary the junction diverges from the germline segment, which might be a read error. The chain is built from TRBV7-7 and TRBJ2-1; D gene uncertain. This CDR3 has 13 amino acids. The germline gives CDR1 SSHAT, CDR2 FNYEAQ (reference sequence). The CDR3 is CASSLVEHNEQFF. The CDR3 DNA sequence: TGTGCTAGCAGCCTGGTGGAACACAATGAGCAGTTCTTC.

The V call is TRBV25-1, the J call TRBJ2-5; 9 nucleotides align to TRBD1. J was trimmed by 4 bases and V by 1 base; bases with no gene match: 4. This CDR3 region has 15 residues. Germline loops: CDR1 MGHDK, CDR2 SYGVNS. The CDR3 DNA follows: TGTGCCAGCAGTGAATTCCGGACAGGGGCAGAGACCCAGTACTTC. The encoded protein is CASSEFRTGAETQYF.

J is TRBJ1-1 and V is TRBV19, with unresolved D. Trimming removed 7 bases at V and 0 bases at J, with 12 bases between. The CDR3 is 14 residues long. The V gene's germline CDR1 is LNHDA and CDR2 SQIVND (reference sequence). CDR3 sequence (DNA): TGTGCCAGTATGCCCAGCTTGATGAACACTGAAGCTTTCTTT. It codes for CASMPSLMNTEAFF.

This clone was counted once. The rearrangement joins TRBV19 to TRBJ2-7, with TRBD1 as a possible D gene (5 bases). Trimming removed 7 bases from V and 2 bases from J, with 12 bases in between. The CDR3 totals 13 residues. The germline V gene encodes CDR1 LNHDA and CDR2 SQIVND (reference sequence). CDR3 sequence (DNA): TGTGCCAGTAAGCGCCAGGGCCCCTACGAGCAGTACTTC. Translated, it gives CASKRQGPYEQYF.

The genes are TRBV19 and TRBJ1-1; 7 bases align to TRBD1. Germline V CDR1 and CDR2: LNHDA, SQIVND (reference sequence). With 5 bases clipped from V and 5 bases from J, the junction kept 5 bases outside the gene matches. The CDR3 is 13 residues long. CDR3 residues: CASSESGGTEAFF. The CDR3 DNA is TGTGCCAGTAGTGAATCAGGGGGAACTGAAGCTTTCTTT.

This clone was counted only a few times. The chain couples TRBV5-1 to TRBJ2-3, with TRBD2 as a possible D gene (5 bases). The length of the CDR3 is 15 residues. The germline CDR1 and CDR2 sequences are SGHRS and YFSETQ. The ends were cut back, 0 bases at V and 6 bases at J, with 14 bases in the middle. This chain's CDR3 is CASSLAVTPGDTQYF. Written as DNA, the CDR3 is TGCGCCAGCAGCTTGGCCGTCACCCCGGGGGATACGCAGTATTTT.

DNA for the CDR3: TGTGCCAGCAGCGTTGACGGAAGCTACACCTTC. Translation gives CASSVDGSYTF. V gene TRBV2 combines with J gene TRBJ1-2; the D is unclear. There are 11 residues in the CDR3. Trimming removed 6 bases at V and 9 bases at J, with 11 bases between. Germline CDR1 SNHLY, CDR2 FYNNEI. Full variable domain (remainder filled in from reference TRBV2 and TRBJ1-2): EPEVTQTPSHQVTQMGQEVILRCVPISNHLYFYWYRQILGQKVEFLVSFYNNEISEKSEIFDDQFSVERPDGSNFTLKIRSTKLEDSAMYFCASSVDGSYTFGSGTRLTVV.

This clone is a singleton in its sample. The CDR3 here is CASSVSPWSTDTQYF. The CDR3 DNA is TGTGCCAGCAGCGTATCCCCGTGGAGTACAGATACGCAGTATTTT. The V gene is TRBV9, the J gene TRBJ2-3; D unclear. V was trimmed by 1 base and J by 3 bases, leaving 12 bases between them. The CDR3 has 15 amino acids. Germline lookup yields CDR1 SGDLS and CDR2 YYNGEE. The variable domain in full, completed from reference TRBV9 and TRBJ2-3, reads DSGVTQTPKHLITATGQRVTLRCSPRSGDLSVYWYQQSLDQGLQFLIQYYNGEERAKGNILERFSAQQFPDLHSELNLSSLELGDSALYFCASSVSPWSTDTQYFGPGTRLTVL.

The CDR3 coding sequence is TGTGCCAGCAGTGACCCAATCACAGATACGCAGTATTTT. Amino acid sequence: CASSDPITDTQYF. The rearrangement joins TRBV6-4 to TRBJ2-3, with D uncertain. In germline, CDR1 is MRHNA, CDR2 SNTAGT. Trimming left V 2 bases short and J 2 bases short, with 5 bases between. The CDR3 sequence is 13 residues long.

The chain employs TRBV7-3 and TRBJ2-7; the D is unclear. The V gene lost 3 bases and the J gene lost 5 bases, with 8 bases spanning the gap. CDR3 size: 12 residues. Germline CDR1 SGHTA, CDR2 FQGTGA. The CDR3 bases are TGTGCCAGCAGCTTCGAAATTCACGAGCAGTACTTC. Translation gives CASSFEIHEQYF.

The chain has TRBV14 and TRBJ2-7, with D unclear. CDR1 is SGHDN, CDR2 FVKESK, per germline. Trimming cost V 0 bases and J 2 bases, with 11 bases left between them. There are 15 residues in the CDR3. The CDR3 loop reads CASSQDSSYPYEQYF. The DNA for the CDR3 is TGTGCCAGCAGCCAAGACAGCAGCTATCCCTACGAGCAGTACTTC. The full variable domain, in which reference TRBV14 and TRBJ2-7 provide the parts outside the CDR3, is EAGVTQFPSHSVIEKGQTVTLRCDPISGHDNLYWYRRVMGKEIKFLLHFVKESKQDESGMPNNRFLAERTGGTYSTLKVQPAELEDSGVYFCASSQDSSYPYEQYFGPGTRLTVT.

This chain connects TRBV4-2 to TRBJ1-5; 7 bases map to TRBD1. The V gene end was trimmed by 2 bases and the J gene end by 7 bases; junction bases not matched to a gene: 8. The germline CDR1 and CDR2 sequences are LGHNA and YNFKEQ. CDR3 length: 15 residues. CDR3 coding DNA: TGTGCCAGCAGCCAACTCCGACAGGGAAGACAGCCCCAGCATTTT. This sequence encodes CASSQLRQGRQPQHF.

V gene TRBV19 combines with J gene TRBJ2-3; no clear D. V lost 5 bases and J lost 1, with 16 bases in between. Germline V CDR1 and CDR2: LNHDA, SQIVND (reference sequence). This CDR3 has 16 residues. CDR3 region: CASSLRWAAGTDTQYF. In nucleotides, the CDR3 is TGTGCCAGTAGTCTGAGGTGGGCAGCAGGCACAGATACGCAGTATTTT.

A single count supports this clone. The chain carries TRBV4-2 and TRBJ1-5; a weak D match, TRBD1 (5 bases). The CDR3 length is 14 residues. Germline V CDR1 and CDR2: LGHNA, YNFKEQ. V shed 1 base and J shed 8 bases, with 12 bases lying between them. The CDR3 loop is CASSQGGEWEPQHF. The CDR3 DNA reads TGTGCCAGCAGCCAAGGGGGGGAGTGGGAGCCCCAGCATTTT.

The chain couples TRBV28 to TRBJ2-6; weak D call: TRBD1 (5 bases). Germline CDR1 reads MDHEN; CDR2 reads SYDVKM. This CDR3 has 16 amino acids. V dropped 4 bases and J dropped 0 bases, with 10 bases sitting between them. CDR3 coding DNA: TGTGCCAGCAGTTCAGGGCCCGGCTCTGGGGCCAACGTCCTGACTTTC. Translated: CASSSGPGSGANVLTF.

The V gene is TRBV19, the J gene TRBJ2-1; TRBD1 matches 7 bases. CDR1 is LNHDA, CDR2 SQIVND, per germline (reference sequence). The CDR3 extends over 12 amino acids. Trimming cost V 5 bases and J 9 bases; bases outside gene matches: 4. This CDR3 is CASSFPGGEQFF. The DNA of the CDR3 is TGTGCCAGTAGTTTCCCAGGGGGTGAGCAGTTCTTC. The full variable domain, completed using reference TRBV19 and TRBJ2-1, is DGGITQSPKYLFRKEGQNVTLSCEQNLNHDAMYWYRQDPGQGLRLIYYSQIVNDFQKGDIAEGYSVSREKKESFPLTVTSAQKNPTAFYLCASSFPGGEQFFGPGTRLTVL.

The J gene is TRBJ2-5, the V gene TRBV30, with a possible D match to TRBD2 (6 bases). Trimming pared 2 bases from V and 5 bases from J, leaving 18 bases between. The CDR3 runs 15 residues. CDR1 and CDR2 from the germline V gene are GTSNPN and SVGIG (reference sequence). The CDR3 loop is CAWSTGGLDAETQYF. The CDR3 nucleotides are TGTGCCTGGAGTACTGGAGGGTTGGACGCGGAGACCCAGTACTTC.

The V and J genes are TRBV9 and TRBJ2-1; 13 bases fit TRBD2. Germline V CDR1 and CDR2: SGDLS, YYNGEE. The CDR3 has 15 amino acids. J lost 7 bases, V lost 3 bases, and 4 bases had no gene match. The CDR3 loop is CASSAGLAGINEQFF. CDR3 in DNA: TGTGCCAGCAGCGCGGGACTAGCGGGGATAAATGAGCAGTTCTTC.

The rearrangement links TRBV11-2 to TRBJ1-3, with D maybe TRBD1 (5 bases). The CDR3 extends over 14 amino acids. In germline, CDR1 is SGHAT, CDR2 FQNNGV. Trimming removed 5 bases at V and 1 base at J, with 9 bases between. The DNA of the CDR3 is TGTGCCAGCAGCCCAGGGAGGTCTGGAAACACCATATATTTT. Residues: CASSPGRSGNTIYF.

The chain links TRBV5-4 to TRBJ2-5; no clear D gene. V was clipped by 6 bases and J by 3 bases, with 12 bases between them. The germline V gene encodes CDR1 SGHNT and CDR2 YYREEE (reference sequence). This CDR3 region has 13 residues. The CDR3 is CASTRAGEETQYF. As DNA, the CDR3 is TGTGCCAGCACCCGCGCTGGGGAAGAGACCCAGTACTTC.